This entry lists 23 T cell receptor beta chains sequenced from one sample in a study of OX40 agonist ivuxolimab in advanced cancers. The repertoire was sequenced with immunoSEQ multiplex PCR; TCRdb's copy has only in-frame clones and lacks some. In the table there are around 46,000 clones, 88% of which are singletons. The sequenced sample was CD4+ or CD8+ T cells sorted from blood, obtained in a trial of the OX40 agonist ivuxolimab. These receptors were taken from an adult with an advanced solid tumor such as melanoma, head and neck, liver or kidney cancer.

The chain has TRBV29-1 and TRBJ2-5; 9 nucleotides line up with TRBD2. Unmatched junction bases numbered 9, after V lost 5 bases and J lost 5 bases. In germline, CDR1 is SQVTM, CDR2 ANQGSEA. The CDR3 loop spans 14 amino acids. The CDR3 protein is CSVIGGRADETQYF. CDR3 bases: TGCAGCGTTATCGGCGGGAGGGCCGATGAGACCCAGTACTTC.

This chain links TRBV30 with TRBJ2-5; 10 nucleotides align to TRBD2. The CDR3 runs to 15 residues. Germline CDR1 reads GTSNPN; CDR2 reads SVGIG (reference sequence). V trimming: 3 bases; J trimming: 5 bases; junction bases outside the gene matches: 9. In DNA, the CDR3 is TGTGCCTGGAGAGCGGGAGGGCTCTTCAGGGAGACCCAGTACTTC. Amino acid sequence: CAWRAGGLFRETQYF.

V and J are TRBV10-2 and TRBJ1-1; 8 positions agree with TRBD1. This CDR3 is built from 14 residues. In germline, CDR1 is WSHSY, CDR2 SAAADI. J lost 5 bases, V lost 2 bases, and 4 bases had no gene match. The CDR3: CASSENRGVTEAFF. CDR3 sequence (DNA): TGCGCCAGCAGTGAGAACAGGGGGGTAACTGAAGCTTTCTTT.

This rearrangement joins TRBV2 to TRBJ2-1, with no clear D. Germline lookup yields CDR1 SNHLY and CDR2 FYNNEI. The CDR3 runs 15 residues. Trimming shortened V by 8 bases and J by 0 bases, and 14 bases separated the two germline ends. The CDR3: CASGLGADSYNEQFF. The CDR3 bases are TGTGCCAGCGGTCTGGGCGCCGACTCCTACAATGAGCAGTTCTTC.

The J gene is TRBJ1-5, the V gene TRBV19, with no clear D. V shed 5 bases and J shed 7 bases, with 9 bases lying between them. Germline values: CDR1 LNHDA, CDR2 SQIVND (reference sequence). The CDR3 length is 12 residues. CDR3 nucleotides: TGTGCCAGTAGTTTGGGATGGCAGCCCCAGCATTTT. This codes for CASSLGWQPQHF.

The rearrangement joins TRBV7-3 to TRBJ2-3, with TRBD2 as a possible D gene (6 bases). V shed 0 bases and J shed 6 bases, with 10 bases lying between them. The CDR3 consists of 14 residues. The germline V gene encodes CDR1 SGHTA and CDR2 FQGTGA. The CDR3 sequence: CASSLTASADTQYF. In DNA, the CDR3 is TGTGCCAGCAGCTTAACGGCTAGCGCGGATACGCAGTATTTT.

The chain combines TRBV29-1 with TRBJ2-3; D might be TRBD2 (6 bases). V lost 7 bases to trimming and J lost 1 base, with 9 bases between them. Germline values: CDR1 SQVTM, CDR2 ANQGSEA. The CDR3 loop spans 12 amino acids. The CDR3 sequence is CSGDSGTDTQYF. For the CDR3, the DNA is TGCAGCGGGGACTCCGGCACAGATACGCAGTATTTT.

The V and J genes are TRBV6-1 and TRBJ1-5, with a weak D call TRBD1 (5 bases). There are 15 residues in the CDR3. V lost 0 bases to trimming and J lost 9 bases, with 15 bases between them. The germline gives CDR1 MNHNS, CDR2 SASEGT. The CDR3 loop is CASSEAGDRVRPQHF. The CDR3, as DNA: TGTGCCAGCAGTGAAGCCGGGGACCGGGTGAGGCCCCAGCATTTT.

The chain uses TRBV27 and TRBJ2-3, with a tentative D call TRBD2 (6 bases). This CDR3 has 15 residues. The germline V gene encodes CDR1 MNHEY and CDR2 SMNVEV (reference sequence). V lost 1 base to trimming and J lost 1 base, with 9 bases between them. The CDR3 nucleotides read TGTGCCAGCAGTTTATGGTGGGGGGGCACAGATACGCAGTATTTT. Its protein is CASSLWWGGTDTQYF.

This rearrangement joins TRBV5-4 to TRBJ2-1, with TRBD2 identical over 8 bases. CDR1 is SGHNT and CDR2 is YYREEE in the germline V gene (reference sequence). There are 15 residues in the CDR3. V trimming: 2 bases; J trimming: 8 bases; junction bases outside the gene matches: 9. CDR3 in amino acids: CASSFTTGGRYEQFF. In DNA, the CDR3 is TGTGCCAGCAGCTTCACGACGGGGGGGCGCTATGAGCAGTTCTTC.

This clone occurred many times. This CDR3 is CASSGQGGDSPLHF. CDR3 DNA sequence: TGTGCCAGTAGTGGACAGGGAGGGGATTCACCCCTCCACTTT. The J gene is TRBJ1-6, the V gene TRBV19, with TRBD1 identical over 8 bases. Trimming removed 5 bases from V and 8 bases from J; junction bases left unmatched: 5. The CDR3 extends over 14 amino acids. Germline V gene sequence: CDR1 LNHDA, CDR2 SQIVND (reference sequence).

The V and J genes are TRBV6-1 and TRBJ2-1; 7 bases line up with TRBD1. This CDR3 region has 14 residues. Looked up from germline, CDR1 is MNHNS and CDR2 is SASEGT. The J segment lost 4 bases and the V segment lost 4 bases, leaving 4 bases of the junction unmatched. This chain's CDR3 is CASSGGQEYNEQFF. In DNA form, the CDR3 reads TGTGCCAGCAGTGGAGGACAGGAGTACAATGAGCAGTTCTTC.

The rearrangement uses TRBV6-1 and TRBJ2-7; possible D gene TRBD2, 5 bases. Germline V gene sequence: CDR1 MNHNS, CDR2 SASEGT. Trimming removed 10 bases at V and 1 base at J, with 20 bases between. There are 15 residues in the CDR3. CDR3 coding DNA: TGTGCCATAATAATGAGGACTTCCTTTTCCTACGAGCAGTACTTC. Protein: CAIIMRTSFSYEQYF.

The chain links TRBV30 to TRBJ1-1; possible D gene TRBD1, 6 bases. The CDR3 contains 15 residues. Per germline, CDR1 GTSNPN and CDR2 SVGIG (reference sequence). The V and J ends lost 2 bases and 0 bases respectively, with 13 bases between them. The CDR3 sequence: CAWSYAGHLNTEAFF. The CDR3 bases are TGTGCCTGGAGTTATGCGGGACATCTGAACACTGAAGCTTTCTTT.

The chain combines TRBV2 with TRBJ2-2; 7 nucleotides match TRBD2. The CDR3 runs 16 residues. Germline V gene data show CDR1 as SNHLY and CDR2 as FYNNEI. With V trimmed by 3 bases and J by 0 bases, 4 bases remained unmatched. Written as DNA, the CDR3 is TGTGCCAGCAGTGACCTAGCGGAAACGAACACCGGGGAGCTGTTTTTT. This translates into CASSDLAETNTGELFF.

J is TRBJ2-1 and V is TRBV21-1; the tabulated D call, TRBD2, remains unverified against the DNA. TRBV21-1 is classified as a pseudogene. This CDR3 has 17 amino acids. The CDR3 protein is CASSKEELAGESVEQFF. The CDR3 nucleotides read TGTGCCAGCAGCAAAGAGGAACTAGCGGGAGAATCTGTTGAGCAGTTCTTC.

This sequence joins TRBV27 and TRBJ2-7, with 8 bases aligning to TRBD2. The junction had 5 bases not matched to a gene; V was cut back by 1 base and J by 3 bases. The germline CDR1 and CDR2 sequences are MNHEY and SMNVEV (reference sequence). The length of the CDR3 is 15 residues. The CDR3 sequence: CASSLWGGGIYEQYF. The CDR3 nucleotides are TGTGCCAGCAGTTTATGGGGCGGGGGGATCTACGAGCAGTACTTC.

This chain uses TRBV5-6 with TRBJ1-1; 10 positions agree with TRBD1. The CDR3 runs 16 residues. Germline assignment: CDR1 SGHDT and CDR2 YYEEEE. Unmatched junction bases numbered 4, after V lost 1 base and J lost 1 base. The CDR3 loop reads CASSLFGTGANTEAFF. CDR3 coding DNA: TGTGCCAGCAGCTTGTTTGGGACAGGGGCGAACACTGAAGCTTTCTTT.

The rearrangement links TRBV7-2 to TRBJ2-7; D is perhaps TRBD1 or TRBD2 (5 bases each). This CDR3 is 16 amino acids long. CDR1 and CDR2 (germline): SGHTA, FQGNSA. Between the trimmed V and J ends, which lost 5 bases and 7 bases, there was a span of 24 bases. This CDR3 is CASSPYRDRVSREQYF. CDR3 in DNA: TGTGCCAGCAGCCCGTACCGGGACCGGGTTAGCAGGGAGCAGTACTTC.

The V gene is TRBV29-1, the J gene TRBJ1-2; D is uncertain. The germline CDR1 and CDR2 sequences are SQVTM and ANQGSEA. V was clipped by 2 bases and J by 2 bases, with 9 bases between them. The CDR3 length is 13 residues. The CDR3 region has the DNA TGCAGCGTTGAAAGTCCGGGGAACTATGGCTACACCTTC. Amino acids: CSVESPGNYGYTF.

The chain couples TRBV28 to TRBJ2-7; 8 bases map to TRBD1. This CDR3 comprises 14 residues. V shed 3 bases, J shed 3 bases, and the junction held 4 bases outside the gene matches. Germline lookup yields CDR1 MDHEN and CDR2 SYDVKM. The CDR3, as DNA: TGTGCCAGCAGTTTGACAGGGGAAATCTACGAGCAGTACTTC. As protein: CASSLTGEIYEQYF.

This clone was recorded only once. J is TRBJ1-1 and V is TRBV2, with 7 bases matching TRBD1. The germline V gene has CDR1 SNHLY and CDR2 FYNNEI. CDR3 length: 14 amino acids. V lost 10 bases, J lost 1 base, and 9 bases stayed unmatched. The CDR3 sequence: CANVRQGWNTEAFF. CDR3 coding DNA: TGTGCCAACGTCAGACAGGGTTGGAACACTGAAGCTTTCTTT.

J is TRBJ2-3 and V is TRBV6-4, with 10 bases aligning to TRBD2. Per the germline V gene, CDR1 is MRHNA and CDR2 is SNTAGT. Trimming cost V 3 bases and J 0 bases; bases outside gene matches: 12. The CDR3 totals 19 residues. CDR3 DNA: TGTGCCAGCAGTGATAAAGCGGGGGGGCCGGGGAAGAGCACAGATACGCAGTATTTT. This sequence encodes CASSDKAGGPGKSTDTQYF.